The sequence of this T cell receptor beta chain was determined in a study of T cell changes during pregnancy in multiple sclerosis. V lost 3 bases to trimming and J lost 3 bases, with 9 bases between them. The CDR3 covers 13 residues. Germline CDR1 reads SGHRS; CDR2 reads YFSETQ. Clones were sequenced by immunoSEQ multiplex PCR, and TCRdb holds only the in-frame ones, with some missing. The table has about 120,000 clones, around 93% seen once. This chain joins TRBV5-1 and TRBJ1-1, with D possibly TRBD1 on 5 matching bases. The starting material was peripheral blood, obtained before pregnancy. The clonotype originates from a female donor with multiple sclerosis, enrolled in a pregnancy study. CDR3 protein: CASSWSTDTEAFF. The CDR3 DNA follows: TGCGCCAGCAGCTGGTCGACAGACACTGAAGCTTTCTTT.